The sequence of this T cell receptor beta chain was determined in a study of metastatic and nonmetastatic thyroid tumors (dated by TCRdb to between 2020 and 2021). Background for the entire study: Repertoires were compared across peripheral blood and tumor or nodule tissue samples from malignant and benign thyroid patients. Overall study outcomes, separate from this receptor: In both blood and tumor samples, malignant tumors were reported to have significantly higher TCR beta diversity than benign nodules.

This clone was seen repeatedly, ten times or more. The target of this receptor is not known. It has no much larger one-base neighbor in the sample; base qualities were not kept. None of the patients had been given any treatment before thyroid surgery. Using T-cell receptor beta sequencing, the study looked back at clinical samples from patients collected from about 2011 to 2019. The library was obtained by PCR. The reads were generated on an Illumina HiSeq 4000. High-throughput sequencing was used to profile the TCR beta-chain CDR3 region of every patient. The study's processing was this. CDR3 differences across clinicopathological groups were used to build a classifier for discriminating distant-metastatic papillary thyroid cancer patients. Repertoire diversity was assessed with the Shannon index, and tumor-blood repertoire similarity with the Morisita-Horn index. TCRdb handled the public reads itself, with Q25 trimming in fastp and clone calling in MiXCR, and kept productive beta chains. TCRdb's processing, not the study's, gives the V and J calls here. This sample lists some 40,000 clones; about 16% were detected once. The ten top clones hold 3.5% to 4% of the sample.

In the germline V gene (reference sequence), CDR1 corresponds to LGHDT and CDR2 to YNNKEL. V trim: 3 bases; J trim: 7 bases; unmatched bases: 11. The CDR3 numbers 16 residues from cysteine through phenylalanine. Kept here is only the CDR3 DNA, which spans 48 bases and is read in frame from base 1. The sequenced material came from blood. The rearrangement combines TRBV3-1 with TRBJ2-1; 8 nucleotides in the junction match TRBD2. The source is a female donor with papillary thyroid cancer or a benign thyroid nodule (not recorded which). Some clones in this sample may be carry-over from other donors' samples. The nucleotides are TGTGCCAGCAGCCACTCAGCGGGGGACCCGAGGAATGAGCAGTTCTTC. Translated, it gives CASSHSAGDPRNEQFF.